This entry describes one TCR beta chain. Its matching antigen is unknown. These data are taken from a study of T-cell reconstitution after alpha-beta-depleted transplantation in children. Study-wide results and limits: Several hundred expanded graft clones reportedly gave rise to the alpha-beta T cells present about two months after transplant. Surviving recipient T cells and thymic progenitors underlay high day-60 TCRbeta diversity in some patients.

Germline V gene sequence: CDR1 SSHAT, CDR2 FNYEAQ (reference sequence). The ends lost 6 bases at V and 0 bases at J; junction bases unmatched: 8. The CDR3 has 16 amino acids. Unique molecular identifiers were used in preparing the TCRbeta library. Each CDR3 protein is one row after TCRdb ran MiXCR on the PCR reads. This table has about a million distinct CDR3 sequences, about 29% appearing once. The chain uses TRBV7-7 and TRBJ2-1; 7 nucleotides line up with TRBD2. The sequence was collected from a boy in the first two years of life who had a stem cell transplant for SCID, so the T cells may come from the graft donor. Sequenced material: PBMCs, mostly from graft donor cells, taken 360 days after TCRalphabeta/CD19-depleted stem cell transplant. CDR3 loop: CASSPGLISSYNEQFF. The CDR3 region has the DNA TGTGCCAGCAGTCCGGGACTAATAAGCTCCTACAATGAGCAGTTCTTC.